A selection of T cell receptor beta chains follows, all from one sample in a study of cytomegalovirus exposure and HLA in healthy donors. Here immunoSEQ multiplex PCR was the method, and the copy in TCRdb shows in-frame clones only, minus some. This sample yields 120,000 to 150,000 clones, of which over 55% are seen a single time; over 2% belongs to the top ten. Sample: PBMCs. The receptors originated from a man aged 40-49 years in good health and CMV-seronegative. The CDR3 runs from the conserved cysteine through the conserved F or W. A D gene is named only where the DNA matches it firmly. Only part of the rows carry a size: once, few, many, or a class if the clone is expanded.

TGTGCCAGCAGGGGGGCCCTGTTGGGAAATGAAAAACTGTTTTTT | CASRGALLGNEKLFF | . | TRBJ1-4 | TRBV6-1 | .
TGTGCCAGCAGCTGGAACGCGGGGGGTCTCCACAATGAGCAGTTCTTC | CASSWNAGGLHNEQFF | TRBD2 | TRBJ2-1 | TRBV5-4 | .
TGTGCCAGCAGTTTGAGGAGGGAGAGCAATGAGCAGTTCTTC | CASSLRRESNEQFF | . | TRBJ2-1 | TRBV27 | few
TGTGCCAGCAGGAATCGAGACAGGACCTATGGCTACACCTTC | CASRNRDRTYGYTF | . | TRBJ1-2 | TRBV2 | few
TGTGCCAGCAGCGCGGGACAGGTTAATTCACCCCTCCACTTT | CASSAGQVNSPLHF | TRBD1 | TRBJ1-6 | TRBV5-4 | few
TGTGCCAGCACCGAGGGCGGGTCCTACAATGAGCAGTTCTTC | CASTEGGSYNEQFF | . | TRBJ2-1 | TRBV6-1 | few
TGTGCCAGCAGCCGCCGACTAGCGGGGGAGACCCAGTACTTC | CASSRRLAGETQYF | TRBD2 | TRBJ2-5 | TRBV14 | .
TGCGCCAGCAGCCAAGAGACCGGGACTAGCGGGTACAATGAGCAGTTCTTC | CASSQETGTSGYNEQFF | TRBD2 | TRBJ2-1 | TRBV4-1 | .
TGCGCCAGCAGCCGAGGGAGGACTAGCGACAACGAGCAGTACTTC | CASSRGRTSDNEQYF | TRBD2 | TRBJ2-7 | TRBV5-1 | few
TGTGCCAGCAGCTTTAACCTAGTCGAGCAGTACTTC | CASSFNLVEQYF | . | TRBJ2-7 | TRBV7-9 | .
TGTGCCAGCAGCTTAGCGGGCGAAAAAAACATTCAGTACTTC | CASSLAGEKNIQYF | . | TRBJ2-4 | TRBV7-8 | .
TGTGCCAGCAGCTTTGCTGGGGGGAGGACTAATGAGCAGTTCTTC | CASSFAGGRTNEQFF | . | TRBJ2-1 | TRBV5-8 | .
TGCAGCGTTGCGAACAGAGGGTCTCAGCCCCAGCATTTT | CSVANRGSQPQHF | . | TRBJ1-5 | TRBV29-1 | few
TGTGCCAGCAGGGAGGGGGGGCGGACAGATACGCAGTATTTT | CASREGGRTDTQYF | . | TRBJ2-3 | TRBV28 | .
TGTGCCAGCAGTTACGAGCTGACAGACTATGGCTACACCTTC | CASSYELTDYGYTF | . | TRBJ1-2 | TRBV6-5 | .
TGCAGCGTTGACCTGGAGGGGTCTGACACTGAAGCTTTCTTT | CSVDLEGSDTEAFF | . | TRBJ1-1 | TRBV29-1 | .
TGTGCCAGTAGTCGACAGGGAACGAAGCTAGACTATGGCTACACCTTC | CASSRQGTKLDYGYTF | TRBD1 | TRBJ1-2 | TRBV19 | .
TGTGCCAGCAGATCTTCAAGGGACAACTCCTACGAGCAGTACTTC | CASRSSRDNSYEQYF | . | TRBJ2-7 | TRBV28 | .
TGTGCCAGCAGTGCCATACAGGGAGTCGGCAATCAGCCCCAGCATTTT | CASSAIQGVGNQPQHF | . | TRBJ1-5 | TRBV2 | .
TGTGCCAGCAGCACGGGACAGGCGGGGTTGGCCCAAGAGACCCAGTACTTC | CASSTGQAGLAQETQYF | TRBD1 | TRBJ2-5 | TRBV5-4 | few
TGTGCCAGCAGTTCTATACACCCGGACAGAACCATAGCCAAAAACATTCAGTACTTC | CASSSIHPDRTIAKNIQYF | . | TRBJ2-4 | TRBV27 | .
TGCGCCAGCAGTGAGTCGGCGCCTTGGGAGTCACCCCTCCACTTT | CASSESAPWESPLHF | . | TRBJ1-6 | TRBV10-2 | .
TGTGCCAGCAGCGTATACAGCCTTAACACCGGGGAGCTGTTTTTT | CASSVYSLNTGELFF | . | TRBJ2-2 | TRBV9 | .
TGTGCCAGCAGCTTAGGGGGACTAGCGGACTTACAAGAGACCCAGTACTTC | CASSLGGLADLQETQYF | TRBD2 | TRBJ2-5 | TRBV7-9 | .
TGCGCCAGCAGTGAGTCCCGACAGGGGCTGGAGACCCAGTACTTC | CASSESRQGLETQYF | TRBD1 | TRBJ2-5 | TRBV10-1 | .
TGTGCCAGCAGATCGACTCTCAGCTCCTACGAGCAGTACTTC | CASRSTLSSYEQYF | . | TRBJ2-7 | TRBV6-4 | .
TGTGCCAGCAGCTTAGCAGGACAGGGTTCAAATCGGTTCTTC | CASSLAGQGSNRFF | TRBD1 | TRBJ2-1 | TRBV7-8 | .
TGTGCCAGCTCACCGGAGACAGGGGTGGAAGAAAAACTGTTTTTT | CASSPETGVEEKLFF | TRBD1 | TRBJ1-4 | TRBV18 | .
TGTGCCAGCAGTTTTGCGGCCGCCTATGGCTACACCTTC | CASSFAAAYGYTF | . | TRBJ1-2 | TRBV7-9 | .
TGTGCCAGCAGCAGCCCGGGACTAGCGGACTACGAGCAGTACTTC | CASSSPGLADYEQYF | TRBD2 | TRBJ2-7 | TRBV5-4 | .
TGCGCCAGCAGCCTGCTAGCGGGCTCCTACAATGAGCAGTTCTTC | CASSLLAGSYNEQFF | TRBD2 | TRBJ2-1 | TRBV4-3 | .
TGTGCCAGCAGTTACGTAGCGGGAGGAGGATCCTACGAGCAGTACTTC | CASSYVAGGGSYEQYF | TRBD2 | TRBJ2-7 | TRBV6-5 | few
TGTGCCGCCGCTTACAGCCGGAAAGAGTCTGCCTACAATGAGCAGTTCTTC | CAAAYSRKESAYNEQFF | . | TRBJ2-1 | TRBV10-3 | .